These 10 T cell receptor beta chains came from one sample sequenced in a study of identical twins. TCRdb re-called the 5' RACE reads through MiXCR, storing one row per CDR3 protein. The sample contains around 240,000 distinct CDR3 sequences, roughly 7% of which appear only once. The same data also contributed to another study, on yellow fever vaccine responses in identical twins.

The sample consisted of memory (CD45RO+) T cells sorted from blood. Source of these receptors: a woman aged 18-29 years in good health.

The V and J genes are TRBV18 and TRBJ2-2; D perhaps matches TRBD2 (6 bases). The V gene's germline CDR1 is KGHSH and CDR2 LQKENI. There are 17 residues in the CDR3. Trimming took 3 bases from V and 1 from J, leaving 15 bases between them. The CDR3 nucleotides are TGTGCCAGCTCACCTATCCCGGGAGTGATGAACACCGGGGAGCTGTTTTTT. This codes for CASSPIPGVMNTGELFF.

The chain joins TRBV7-8 to TRBJ2-3; D tentatively reads TRBD1 or TRBD2 (5 bases each). Germline assignment: CDR1 SGHVS and CDR2 FQNEAQ. The CDR3 is made up of 14 amino acids. Trimming pared 6 bases from V and 10 bases from J, leaving 20 bases between. The CDR3 DNA sequence: TGTGCCAGCAGGAGATCGGCGGGCAGGGATGCGCAGTATTTT. Encoded protein: CASRRSAGRDAQYF.

This clonotype was detected many times. This sequence joins TRBV12-3 or TRBV12-4 and TRBJ2-1; D is uncertain. Between the trimmed V and J ends, which lost 3 bases and 0 bases, there was a span of 15 bases. The CDR3 extends over 17 amino acids. Here the CDR3 DNA reads TGTGCCAGCAGTTTCCTGTCTGAATTTCGCTCCTACAATGAGCAGTTCTTC. Translating gives CASSFLSEFRSYNEQFF.

V is TRBV5-1 and J is TRBJ1-2, with D maybe TRBD1 (5 bases). The CDR3 contains 14 residues. Germline values: CDR1 SGHRS, CDR2 YFSETQ. V dropped 0 bases and J dropped 8 bases, with 14 bases sitting between them. In nucleotides, the CDR3 is TGCGCCAGCAGCTTGGGTGGGCAGGGCAGCGGCTACACCTTC. Residues: CASSLGGQGSGYTF. The variable domain in full, with the rest retrieved from reference TRBV5-1 and TRBJ1-2, is KAGVTQTPRYLIKTRGQQVTLSCSPISGHRSVSWYQQTPGQGLQFLFEYFSETQRNKGNFPGRFSGRQFSNSRSEMNVSTLELGDSALYLCASSLGGQGSGYTFGSGTRLTVV.

The chain recombines TRBV20-1 with TRBJ1-2, with D unresolved. Germline-derived CDR1 and CDR2 are DFQATT and SNEGSKA (reference sequence). This CDR3 comprises 12 residues. V was clipped by 5 bases and J by 8 bases, with 15 bases between them. CDR3 bases: TGCAGTGCTGGGGAGGGAGGAGCCGGCTACACCTTC. Translation gives CSAGEGGAGYTF.

This clonotype was observed at least ten times. This chain connects TRBV5-1 to TRBJ2-1; TRBD1 matches at 8 bases. V trimming: 2 bases; J trimming: 7 bases; junction bases outside the gene matches: 5. This CDR3 is 14 amino acids long. The germline V gene has CDR1 SGHRS and CDR2 YFSETQ. CDR3 sequence (DNA): TGCGCCAGCAGCTTCGGACAGGGTTTGAATGAGCAGTTCTTC. Protein sequence: CASSFGQGLNEQFF.

This clonotype has just a few counts. This sequence joins TRBV6-1 and TRBJ1-1, with 10 bases that match TRBD1. The length of the CDR3 is 14 residues. The V gene's germline CDR1 is MNHNS and CDR2 SASEGT. The trim removed 5 bases at V and 5 bases at J, leaving 5 bases unmatched. For the CDR3, the DNA is TGTGCCAGCAGTCCGGGACAGGGGAGAACTGAAGCTTTCTTT. It yields the protein CASSPGQGRTEAFF.

In this sample, this clonotype turned up many times. This chain joins TRBV7-8 and TRBJ2-2; the D gene is possibly TRBD2 (6 bases). Trimming stripped 8 bases from V and 7 bases from J, with 8 bases between. Germline V gene data show CDR1 as SGHVS and CDR2 as FQNEAQ. The length of the CDR3 is 11 residues. The CDR3 here is CASPRGGELFF. As DNA, the CDR3 is TGTGCCAGCCCGCGGGGCGGGGAGCTGTTTTTT. The full variable domain, with the rest looked up from reference TRBV7-8 and TRBJ2-2, is GAGVSQSPRYKVAKRGQDVALRCDPISGHVSLFWYQQALGQGPEFLTYFQNEAQLDKSGLPSDRFFAERPEGSVSTLKIQRTQQEDSAVYLCASPRGGELFFGEGSRLTVL.

The chain couples TRBV6-4 to TRBJ2-2; D gene uncertain. Deletions cut 2 bases from V and 2 bases from J, with 9 bases between. The germline V gene has CDR1 MRHNA and CDR2 SNTAGT. The CDR3 covers 15 residues. The CDR3 nucleotides are TGTGCCAGCAGTGACGGGCCGGAAAACACCGGGGAGCTGTTTTTT. Translated: CASSDGPENTGELFF.

The chain combines TRBV28 with TRBJ2-7; D unclear. The CDR3 is 11 residues long. The germline gives CDR1 MDHEN, CDR2 SYDVKM. Trimming shortened V by 5 bases and J by 7 bases, and 9 bases separated the two germline ends. CDR3 DNA sequence: TGTGCCAGCAGTCACACCTGGGAGCAGTACTTC. Translated, it gives CASSHTWEQYF.